This TCR beta chain was observed in a study of OX40 agonist ivuxolimab in advanced cancers. Points from the study as a whole: It was not determined which antigens were specifically recognized by the peripheral T cells that had undergone clonal expansion.

Clones were sequenced by immunoSEQ multiplex PCR, and TCRdb holds only the in-frame ones, with some missing. There are some 27,000 clones in the sample; 90% occur only once, and roughly 24% lies in the top ten. As concerns this clone: Its antigen is undetermined.

Exclusion applied to patients with autoimmune disease history or systemic immunosuppression. The TCR comes from an adult with an advanced solid tumor such as melanoma, head and neck, liver or kidney cancer. The input for sequencing was CD4+ or CD8+ T cells sorted from blood, taken in a trial of the OX40 agonist ivuxolimab.

CDR3 in amino acids: CASSPLDGSNSPLHF. DNA for the CDR3: TGTGCCAGCAGCCCGTTAGACGGATCGAATTCACCCCTCCACTTT. This rearrangement joins TRBV7-9 to TRBJ1-6; no clear D gene. Germline-derived CDR1 and CDR2 are SEHNR and FQNEAQ (reference sequence). CDR3 length equals 15 residues. Trimming took off 5 bases at V and 7 bases at J, with 15 bases between the two ends.